The 31 T cell receptor beta chains below all came from one sample that was sequenced in a study of blood T cell repertoires in COVID-19. The method was immunoSEQ multiplex PCR; TCRdb's version includes in-frame clones alone and lacks a portion of them. The table records under 250,000 clones, around 86% of them present only once. Sequenced sample: peripheral blood. These receptors came from a woman aged 55-70 years who had recovered from COVID-19.

V gene TRBV7-9 combines with J gene TRBJ2-7; D is possibly TRBD2 (6 bases). The ends were cut back, 2 bases at V and 4 bases at J, with 18 bases in the middle. Germline CDR1 reads SEHNR; CDR2 reads FQNEAQ (reference sequence). The CDR3 covers 16 residues. CDR3 coding DNA: TGTGCCAGCAGCTTAAGTCCTGGGTTGGGGACTTACGAGCAGTACTTC. It yields the protein CASSLSPGLGTYEQYF.

The chain uses TRBV28 and TRBJ1-2, with 7 nucleotides matching TRBD1. This CDR3 has 14 residues. V lost 2 bases, J lost 5 bases, and 5 bases stayed unmatched. CDR1 and CDR2 from the germline V gene are MDHEN and SYDVKM. Written as DNA, the CDR3 is TGTGCCAGCAGTTTAGGGACAGCCAGTTATGGCTACACCTTC. It encodes CASSLGTASYGYTF.

This chain connects TRBV10-3 to TRBJ1-5; D is possibly TRBD1 (6 bases). V was trimmed by 6 bases and J by 1 base, leaving 13 bases between them. CDR1 is ENHRY and CDR2 is SYGVKD in the germline V gene. The CDR3 runs to 15 residues. The CDR3 reads CAISLSTGSNQPQHF. In DNA, the CDR3 is TGTGCCATCAGCCTCTCCACAGGGAGCAATCAGCCCCAGCATTTT.

The V and J genes are TRBV15 and TRBJ2-6; TRBD1 matches at 7 bases. After removal of 8 bases from V and 0 bases from J, the junction contained 4 bases not matched to a gene. CDR3 size: 15 residues. CDR1 LNHNV and CDR2 YYDKDF come from the germline V gene (reference sequence). The CDR3 DNA reads TGTGCCACCGGACGGGACAGCTCTGGGGCCAACGTCCTGACTTTC. It specifies CATGRDSSGANVLTF.

The chain is built from TRBV7-6 and TRBJ2-6; the match to TRBD1 covers 11 bases. Trimming cost V 2 bases and J 1 base; bases outside gene matches: 10. The CDR3 totals 20 residues. Per germline, CDR1 SGHVS and CDR2 FNYEAQ. CDR3 in amino acids: CASSLMPAGQGASGANVLTF. The CDR3 nucleotides are TGTGCCAGCAGCTTAATGCCCGCTGGACAGGGGGCATCTGGGGCCAACGTCCTGACTTTC.

The J gene is TRBJ1-4, the V gene TRBV3-1 (or the pseudogene TRBV3-2); 7 positions agree with TRBD1. This CDR3 spans 15 amino acids. V was clipped by 1 base and J by 8 bases; unmatched bases: 7. CDR1 is LGHDT and CDR2 is YNNKEL in the germline V gene (reference sequence). For the CDR3, the DNA is TGTGCCAGCAGCCAAGCAACAGGGGTAGGAGAAAAACTGTTTTTT. As protein: CASSQATGVGEKLFF.

This sequence joins TRBV5-1 and TRBJ2-1; possibly TRBD1 for D (5 bases). The CDR3 totals 14 residues. The germline CDR1 and CDR2 sequences are SGHRS and YFSETQ. Trimming pared 0 bases from V and 7 bases from J, leaving 11 bases between. The CDR3 bases are TGCGCCAGCAGCTTGGATTCTAGGGGTAATGAGCAGTTCTTC. As protein: CASSLDSRGNEQFF.

This chain joins TRBV18 and TRBJ2-7; 7 bases match TRBD1. The CDR3 runs to 15 residues. Germline V CDR1 and CDR2: KGHSH, LQKENI. With V trimmed by 0 bases and J by 7 bases, 9 bases remained unmatched. This chain's CDR3 is CASSPPTGTKVEQYF. In DNA form, the CDR3 reads TGTGCCAGCTCACCACCGACAGGGACCAAAGTGGAGCAGTACTTC.

The rearrangement joins TRBV6-5 to TRBJ2-7; 9 positions agree with TRBD1. Germline-derived CDR1 and CDR2 are MNHEY and SVGAGI. The junction had 11 bases not matched to a gene; V was cut back by 10 bases and J by 4 bases. The CDR3 is made up of 14 amino acids. The CDR3 DNA sequence: TGTGCCACCACCCCCGGGACAGGGCCTTACGAGCAGTACTTC. It codes for CATTPGTGPYEQYF.

The chain employs TRBV28 and TRBJ1-1, with D perhaps TRBD1 (5 bases). V gave up 7 bases and J gave up 5 bases, with 17 bases separating them. Germline V gives CDR1 MDHEN, CDR2 SYDVKM. The CDR3 is 14 amino acids. The CDR3 bases are TGTGCCAGCACCATGGAGGGTTGGGGGACTGAAGCTTTCTTT. Translating it yields CASTMEGWGTEAFF.

The rearrangement links TRBV6-5 to TRBJ2-1; 10 bases line up with TRBD2. This CDR3 has 15 residues. CDR1 and CDR2 (germline): MNHEY, SVGAGI. Germline trimming cut 6 bases from V and 5 bases from J; bases unmatched to any gene: 7. The CDR3 is CASRGAGGRNNEQFF. CDR3 nucleotides: TGTGCCAGCAGGGGAGCGGGGGGGCGTAACAATGAGCAGTTCTTC.

The chain couples TRBV28 to TRBJ1-2; 8 bases map to TRBD1. Germline lookup yields CDR1 MDHEN and CDR2 SYDVKM. CDR3 size: 15 residues. The V gene end was trimmed by 2 bases and the J gene end by 5 bases; junction bases not matched to a gene: 7. The chain's CDR3 is CASSLRDRQTYGYTF. The CDR3 coding sequence is TGTGCCAGCAGTTTAAGGGACAGGCAAACGTATGGCTACACCTTC.

The rearrangement joins TRBV27 to TRBJ2-6; D gene uncertain. The V gene's germline CDR1 is MNHEY and CDR2 SMNVEV (reference sequence). Trimming pared 6 bases from V and 4 bases from J, leaving 7 bases between. The CDR3 sequence is 13 residues long. The CDR3 DNA is TGTGCCAGCAGCCCCCGGGGGGCCAACGTCCTGACTTTC. This sequence encodes CASSPRGANVLTF.

The gene calls are TRBV7-2 and TRBJ1-5; the D gene is possibly TRBD1 (5 bases). The germline V and J ends were trimmed by 4 bases and 9 bases, with 10 bases remaining between them. Looked up from germline, CDR1 is SGHTA and CDR2 is FQGNSA. The CDR3 is 12 residues long. The chain's CDR3 is CASSSQGGPQHF. CDR3 sequence (DNA): TGTGCCAGCAGCTCTCAGGGTGGGCCCCAGCATTTT.

This chain joins TRBV28 and TRBJ2-1; 7 bases are shared with TRBD2. The CDR3 loop spans 14 amino acids. J gave up 5 bases and V 7 bases, and 8 bases lay outside the gene matches. CDR1 and CDR2 from the germline V gene are MDHEN and SYDVKM. Written as DNA, the CDR3 is TGTGCCAGCAAGGGCGGGGGAACACACAATGAGCAGTTCTTC. It encodes CASKGGGTHNEQFF.

V usage is TRBV2 and J usage is TRBJ1-2, with TRBD1 matching 11 bases. This CDR3 contains 14 residues. Germline lookup yields CDR1 SNHLY and CDR2 FYNNEI. Losses at the gene ends were 5 bases for V and 5 bases for J; bases not matched to a gene: 4. The CDR3 loop reads CASSRTGGSYGYTF. The CDR3 region has the DNA TGTGCCAGCAGTCGGACAGGGGGCAGTTATGGCTACACCTTC.

Comment on this clone: The sample has other DNA sequences that encode this CDR3 too. The V call is TRBV7-8, the J call TRBJ2-7; D gene ambiguous. The CDR3 runs 12 residues. Germline CDR1 is SGHVS and CDR2 is FQNEAQ. Trimming took 1 base from V and 4 from J, leaving 5 bases between them. The CDR3 loop reads CASSLGSYEQYF. The CDR3 nucleotides read TGTGCCAGCAGCTTAGGGAGTTACGAGCAGTACTTC.

CDR3 coding DNA: TGTGCCAGCAGCACCGGACAGGGAGGTTTGTACGAGCAGTACTTC. Translation: CASSTGQGGLYEQYF. The chain has TRBV9 and TRBJ2-7; 8 positions agree with TRBD1. Germline V lookup: CDR1 SGDLS, CDR2 YYNGEE. V lost 4 bases to trimming and J lost 4 bases; unmatched junction nucleotides: 10. This CDR3 is built from 15 residues.

This chain links TRBV4-3 with TRBJ1-1; D gene ambiguous. Germline loops: CDR1 LGHNA, CDR2 YSLEER. Trimming took 0 bases from V and 1 from J, leaving 6 bases between them. The CDR3 length is 14 residues. DNA of the CDR3: TGCGCCAGCAGCCAAGATCACAGGAACACTGAAGCTTTCTTT. This encodes CASSQDHRNTEAFF.

To note about this clone: The same CDR3 arises from other DNA sequences in this sample as well. The chain has TRBV28 and TRBJ1-2, with a weak D call TRBD1 (6 bases). CDR3 length: 12 residues. V gave up 3 bases and J gave up 8 bases, with 10 bases separating them. Per the germline V gene, CDR1 is MDHEN and CDR2 is SYDVKM. The CDR3 loop is CASSFGQYGYTF. The CDR3, as DNA: TGTGCCAGCAGTTTCGGACAGTACGGCTACACCTTC.

The chain employs TRBV18 and TRBJ2-5; TRBD1 matches 11 bases. V lost 3 bases, J lost 4 bases, and 4 bases stayed unmatched. This CDR3 contains 15 residues. CDR1 KGHSH and CDR2 LQKENI come from the germline V gene. The CDR3 DNA is TGTGCCAGCTCACCTGGACAGGGGGCAGGAGAGACCCAGTACTTC. Its protein is CASSPGQGAGETQYF.

The V call is TRBV28, the J call TRBJ1-5, with D perhaps matching TRBD1 (6 bases). V dropped 1 base and J dropped 6 bases, with 13 bases sitting between them. Germline CDR1 is MDHEN and CDR2 is SYDVKM. The CDR3 contains 15 residues. CDR3 coding DNA: TGTGCCAGCAGTTTATATCGGCAGGGGACTCAGCCCCAGCATTTT. Translation: CASSLYRQGTQPQHF.

The J gene is TRBJ2-2, the V gene TRBV28; TRBD1 is a possible D gene (6 bases). V lost 8 bases and J lost 9, with 13 bases in between. The CDR3 has 12 amino acids. Germline CDR1 and CDR2: MDHEN and SYDVKM. The CDR3 is CASGTDRRELFF. The CDR3 DNA follows: TGTGCCAGCGGGACGGACAGACGGGAGCTGTTTTTT.

There are a few counts of this clone. The chain has TRBV9 and TRBJ1-6; D is unresolved. The germline V gene encodes CDR1 SGDLS and CDR2 YYNGEE. V dropped 3 bases and J dropped 8 bases, with 12 bases sitting between them. This CDR3 has 14 amino acids. This CDR3 is CASSASSGYSPLHF. The CDR3 DNA is TGTGCCAGCAGCGCCTCCTCGGGGTATTCACCCCTCCACTTT. Drawing the rest from reference TRBV9 and TRBJ1-6, the complete variable domain is DSGVTQTPKHLITATGQRVTLRCSPRSGDLSVYWYQQSLDQGLQFLIQYYNGEERAKGNILERFSAQQFPDLHSELNLSSLELGDSALYFCASSASSGYSPLHFGNGTRLTVT.

This chain connects TRBV24-1 to TRBJ2-3; D is perhaps TRBD1 (5 bases). This CDR3 contains 15 residues. The V end was cut by 4 bases, the J end by 3 bases, with 13 bases between. Germline V gene sequence: CDR1 KGHDR, CDR2 SFDVKD. The CDR3 DNA is TGTGCCACCAGTGAGACGACAGCCATGACAGATACGCAGTATTTT. Translating it yields CATSETTAMTDTQYF.

The V gene is TRBV12-3 or TRBV12-4, the J gene TRBJ1-4, with a weak D call TRBD1 (5 bases). V shed 9 bases and J shed 3 bases, with 11 bases lying between them. This CDR3 spans 13 amino acids. The CDR3 DNA follows: TGTGCCAGTTCGTTAGGGGCTAATGAAAAACTGTTTTTT. Translating gives CASSLGANEKLFF.

V gene TRBV18 combines with J gene TRBJ2-7, with a tentative D call TRBD2 (5 bases). This CDR3 spans 15 amino acids. V was cut by 6 bases and J by 2 bases, with 17 bases left in between. CDR1 and CDR2 from the germline V gene are KGHSH and LQKENI. The CDR3 coding sequence is TGTGCCAGCTCCCAAACTAGGAAACCCCCCTACGAGCAGTACTTC. Amino acid sequence: CASSQTRKPPYEQYF.

This rearrangement joins TRBV19 to TRBJ2-7, with a weak D call TRBD2 (5 bases). CDR3 size: 14 residues. Trimming left V 6 bases short and J 0 bases short, with 12 bases between. CDR1 LNHDA and CDR2 SQIVND come from the germline V gene (reference sequence). The CDR3 protein is CASREAAASYEQYF. The CDR3, as DNA: TGTGCCAGTAGGGAGGCGGCAGCCTCCTACGAGCAGTACTTC.

In regard to this clone: Other DNA sequences in this sample translate to the same CDR3. The gene calls are TRBV12-3 or TRBV12-4 and TRBJ1-1, with D possibly being TRBD1 (5 bases). The V end lost 6 bases, the J end lost 3 bases, and 11 bases lay between the germline ends. The CDR3 has 13 residues. CDR3 in amino acids: CASSPRGYTEAFF. The CDR3 coding sequence is TGTGCCAGCAGCCCTCGGGGGTACACTGAAGCTTTCTTT.

The chain uses TRBV7-2 and TRBJ1-3; 9 nucleotides line up with TRBD1. This CDR3 has 14 residues. CDR1 SGHTA and CDR2 FQGNSA come from the germline V gene. Germline trimming cut 4 bases from V and 8 bases from J; bases unmatched to any gene: 6. The CDR3 DNA sequence: TGTGCCAGCAGCTCCACAGGGGGCAGGGACACCATATATTTT. Its protein product is CASSSTGGRDTIYF.

The chain combines TRBV7-2 with TRBJ2-7; 10 positions agree with TRBD2. Germline CDR1 reads SGHTA; CDR2 reads FQGNSA. The CDR3 contains 14 residues. V trimming: 5 bases; J trimming: 2 bases; junction bases outside the gene matches: 3. The CDR3 sequence: CASSHSGGPYEQYF. CDR3 in DNA: TGTGCCAGCAGCCATAGCGGGGGGCCCTACGAGCAGTACTTC.